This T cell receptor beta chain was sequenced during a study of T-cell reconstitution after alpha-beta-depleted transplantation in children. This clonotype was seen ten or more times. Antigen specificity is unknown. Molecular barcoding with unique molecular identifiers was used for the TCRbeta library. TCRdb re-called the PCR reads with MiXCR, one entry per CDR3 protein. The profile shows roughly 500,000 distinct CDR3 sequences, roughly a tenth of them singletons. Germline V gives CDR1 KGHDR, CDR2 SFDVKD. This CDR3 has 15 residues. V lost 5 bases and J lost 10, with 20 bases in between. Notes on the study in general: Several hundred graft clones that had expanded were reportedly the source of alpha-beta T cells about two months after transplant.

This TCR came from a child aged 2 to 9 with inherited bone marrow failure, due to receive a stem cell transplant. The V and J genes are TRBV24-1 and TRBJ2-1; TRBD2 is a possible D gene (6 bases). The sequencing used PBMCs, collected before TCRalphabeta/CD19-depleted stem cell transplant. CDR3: CATSGSGGAGGEQFF. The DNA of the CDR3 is TGTGCCACCAGTGGGTCCGGGGGTGCCGGCGGGGAGCAGTTCTTC.